A single sample gave rise to the 3 T cell receptor beta chains below, sequenced in a study of Graves' ophthalmopathy and Graves' hyperthyroidism. RNA transcripts provided the template for amplifying TCR beta CDR3 regions. RT-PCR with HTBI primers came first, then second-round multiplex PCR. TCRdb reanalysed the multiplex PCR reads using MiXCR and keeps one entry per CDR3 protein. The table includes about 660,000 distinct CDR3 sequences, about two fifths detected once. Sequencing used peripheral blood. The origin of the receptors is an adult man with Graves' ophthalmopathy.

There are many counts of this clonotype. The chain's CDR3 is CASSRGAGAGYGYTF. In DNA, the CDR3 is TGTGCCAGCAGCCGAGGCGCAGGGGCAGGCTATGGCTACACCTTC. V and J are TRBV7-9 and TRBJ1-2, with a tentative D call TRBD1 (6 bases). The V end was cut by 5 bases, the J end by 4 bases, with 17 bases between. Germline CDR1 reads SEHNR; CDR2 reads FQNEAQ (reference sequence). The CDR3 extends over 15 amino acids.

As concerns this clonotype: This may be a read error: a much more frequent sequence differs by one nucleotide. The CDR3 loop is CATGKDNTGELFF. The CDR3 nucleotides read TGTGCCACCGGGAAGGATAACACCGGGGAGCTGTTTTTT. The V and J genes are TRBV24-1 and TRBJ2-2; no clear D gene. The germline V and J ends were trimmed by 9 bases and 2 bases, with 9 bases remaining between them. The CDR3 is made up of 13 amino acids. The germline CDR1 and CDR2 sequences are KGHDR and SFDVKD.

This clonotype was found many times. The genes are TRBV19 and TRBJ1-2, with 10 nucleotides matching TRBD1. The CDR3 is 14 residues long. CDR1 is LNHDA and CDR2 is SQIVND in the germline V gene (reference sequence). With 4 bases clipped from V and 9 bases from J, the junction kept 8 bases outside the gene matches. The DNA for the CDR3 is TGTGCCAGTAGTACGCCGGGACAGGGGAGTAGCTACACCTTC. It yields the protein CASSTPGQGSSYTF.